Described below is a single TCR beta chain sequence and its context. This entry is derived from a study of blood T cell repertoires in COVID-19. Turning to the study itself: Acute-phase and convalescent COVID-19 samples originated in the United States, Italy and Spain. The analysed material was cDNA or gDNA that came from T cells, B-cell-depleted T cells, or PBMCs.

In the source study's methods: Using reference gene primer amplification, nucleated cell counts were estimated. Libraries were prepared by immunoSEQ multiplex PCR; TCRdb keeps only in-frame clonotypes and omits some of them. Clone size and V and J calls were adopted from that table, with D and trimming inferred from the DNA. The sample carries some 190,000 clones, approximately 92% recorded once. Study members were between roughly 18 and 90 years old and lived in some 26 US regions. Germline loops: CDR1 SGHRS, CDR2 YFSETQ. J lost 1 base, V lost 3 bases, and 9 bases had no gene match. There are 16 residues in the CDR3.

Material: PBMCs or T cells enriched from blood (not recorded which). This clonotype originated in a woman aged 40 to 49 with acute COVID-19. The chain links TRBV5-1 to TRBJ1-1, with 7 bases matching TRBD1. Here the CDR3 reads CASSSRNTGENTEAFF. DNA for the CDR3: TGCGCCAGCAGCTCCCGAAACACAGGGGAGAACACTGAAGCTTTCTTT.